These 22 T cell receptor beta chains were all obtained from the same sample, sequenced in a study of graft-versus-host responses after intestinal transplantation. The assay was immunoSEQ multiplex PCR, and TCRdb's table has in-frame clones only and misses some. The data show under 150,000 clones, around nine tenths seen once. The antigens for these receptors are not known. Sequenced material: unstimulated CD4+ T cells sorted from spleen or lymph node cells, taken before intestinal transplant. The receptors here all came from a human donor who received an intestinal transplant.

V gene TRBV27 combines with J gene TRBJ2-7; D gene unclear. Between the trimmed V and J ends, which lost 5 bases and 1 base, there was a span of 12 bases. Per the germline V gene, CDR1 is MNHEY and CDR2 is SMNVEV (reference sequence). CDR3 size: 14 residues. The CDR3 DNA follows: TGTGCCAGCAGTGCTGGACCCCAATCCTACGAGCAGTACTTC. It is translated as CASSAGPQSYEQYF.

The chain recombines TRBV27 with TRBJ2-2; D remains unclear. Deletions cut 2 bases from V and 1 base from J, with 8 bases between. This CDR3 is built from 15 residues. CDR1 MNHEY and CDR2 SMNVEV come from the germline V gene (reference sequence). For the CDR3, the DNA is TGTGCCAGCAGTTTAGGCACAAAGAACACCGGGGAGCTGTTTTTT. It yields the protein CASSLGTKNTGELFF.

The gene calls are TRBV27 and TRBJ1-4; D is undetermined. The germline CDR1 and CDR2 sequences are MNHEY and SMNVEV (reference sequence). The CDR3 loop spans 13 amino acids. V lost 3 bases to trimming and J lost 7 bases, with 9 bases between them. This CDR3 is CASSFGIGEKLFF. CDR3 sequence (DNA): TGTGCCAGCAGTTTCGGAATCGGTGAAAAACTGTTTTTT. The variable domain in full, with the rest retrieved from reference TRBV27 and TRBJ1-4, is EAQVTQNPRYLITVTGKKLTVTCSQNMNHEYMSWYRQDPGLGLRQIYYSMNVEVTDKGDVPEGYKVSRKEKRNFPLILESPSPNQTSLYFCASSFGIGEKLFFGSGTQLSVL.

The CDR3 protein is CASSRGTNTEAFF. CDR3 DNA sequence: TGTGCCAGCAGTCGCGGGACGAACACTGAAGCTTTCTTT. The rearrangement uses TRBV6-1 and TRBJ1-1; tentative D call: TRBD1 (5 bases). Germline assignment: CDR1 MNHNS and CDR2 SASEGT. This CDR3 spans 13 amino acids. Trimming removed 5 bases from V and 1 base from J, with 8 bases in between.

The CDR3 DNA reads TGTGCCAGCAGGGGACCGGACAGGAGGAGCTCCTACAATGAGCAGTTCTTC. Protein: CASRGPDRRSSYNEQFF. The chain has TRBV2 and TRBJ2-1; TRBD1 agrees at 7 bases. The CDR3 length is 17 residues. The trim removed 6 bases at V and 0 bases at J, leaving 11 bases unmatched. The germline CDR1 and CDR2 sequences are SNHLY and FYNNEI.

J is TRBJ1-4 and V is TRBV7-2; possibly TRBD1 for D (6 bases). CDR1 and CDR2 from the germline V gene are SGHTA and FQGNSA. The V and J ends lost 5 bases and 7 bases respectively, with 14 bases between them. This CDR3 comprises 14 residues. The DNA for the CDR3 is TGTGCCAGCAGCCGGGGGACACTGGGTGAAAAACTGTTTTTT. Amino acids: CASSRGTLGEKLFF.

This rearrangement joins TRBV30 to TRBJ2-7, with D unresolved. V was clipped by 0 bases and J by 1 base, with 7 bases between them. The CDR3 consists of 13 residues. Germline CDR1 and CDR2: GTSNPN and SVGIG (reference sequence). In DNA, the CDR3 is TGTGCCTGGAGTGTACACCGATCCTACGAGCAGTACTTC. Translation gives CAWSVHRSYEQYF.

The rearrangement uses TRBV2 and TRBJ2-3, with TRBD2 matching over 14 bases. J lost 1 base, V lost 8 bases, and 5 bases had no gene match. Germline assignment: CDR1 SNHLY and CDR2 FYNNEI. There are 16 residues in the CDR3. The CDR3 DNA reads as TGTGCCAGCGGGACTAGCGGGGGTCTGGGCACAGATACGCAGTATTTT. This encodes CASGTSGGLGTDTQYF.

This clone has just a few counts. Relative to the germline gene, one junction end is altered; a read error may explain this. V and J are TRBV6-1 and TRBJ1-2; no firm D call. Germline V gives CDR1 MNHNS, CDR2 SASEGT. This CDR3 has 12 residues. Here the CDR3 DNA reads TGTGCCAGCAGTAGGGTAAACTACGGCTACACCTTC. Protein sequence: CASSRVNYGYTF.

The rearrangement joins TRBV7-2 to TRBJ2-7; 10 nucleotides match TRBD2. Germline lookup yields CDR1 SGHTA and CDR2 FQGNSA. The junction had 3 bases not matched to a gene; V was cut back by 0 bases and J by 4 bases. There are 15 residues in the CDR3. CDR3 DNA: TGTGCCAGCAGCTTAGCTAGCGGGGGGTGGTACGAGCAGTACTTC. It translates to CASSLASGGWYEQYF. Combining the CDR3 with reference TRBV7-2 and TRBJ2-7 gives the whole variable domain GAGVSQSPSNKVTEKGKDVELRCDPISGHTALYWYRQSLGQGLEFLIYFQGNSAPDKSGLPSDRFSAERTGGSVSTLTIQRTQQEDSAVYLCASSLASGGWYEQYFGPGTRLTVT.

The chain uses TRBV5-4 and TRBJ1-5, with 12 bases that match TRBD1. Germline CDR1 is SGHNT and CDR2 is YYREEE (reference sequence). The CDR3 has 15 residues. V shed 4 bases, J shed 6 bases, and the junction held 5 bases outside the gene matches. The CDR3 DNA reads TGTGCCAGCAGCCCGGGACAGGGGGCGGGTCAGCCCCAGCATTTT. Translated, it gives CASSPGQGAGQPQHF.

This clone was seen a single time. V gene TRBV7-9 combines with J gene TRBJ2-1, with 7 bases matching TRBD1. Trimming took 5 bases from V and 3 from J; bases not matched to a gene: 7. CDR1 and CDR2 from the germline V gene are SEHNR and FQNEAQ (reference sequence). This CDR3 contains 15 residues. Written as DNA, the CDR3 is TGTGCCAGCAGCCCCCCGGGACAGCGCTACAATGAGCAGTTCTTC. Translated: CASSPPGQRYNEQFF.

The chain carries TRBV5-1 and TRBJ2-2, with D tentatively TRBD1 (6 bases). Trimming pared 4 bases from V and 1 base from J, leaving 8 bases between. The CDR3 runs 14 residues. Germline-derived CDR1 and CDR2 are SGHRS and YFSETQ. CDR3: CASSPTGNTGELFF. Here the CDR3 DNA reads TGCGCCAGCAGCCCGACAGGGAACACCGGGGAGCTGTTTTTT.

The chain couples TRBV9 to TRBJ2-1; TRBD2 matches at 8 bases. Losses at the gene ends were 2 bases for V and 8 bases for J; bases not matched to a gene: 12. The CDR3 extends over 16 amino acids. Germline V gene data show CDR1 as SGDLS and CDR2 as YYNGEE. Here the CDR3 reads CASSVRGGAGGYEQFF. CDR3 nucleotide sequence: TGTGCCAGCAGCGTGAGGGGCGGGGCGGGGGGTTATGAGCAGTTCTTC.

J is TRBJ2-2 and V is TRBV19; D might be TRBD1 (6 bases). The CDR3 consists of 14 residues. Trimming took off 8 bases at V and 0 bases at J, with 10 bases between the two ends. CDR1 is LNHDA, CDR2 SQIVND, per germline (reference sequence). The CDR3 bases are TGTGCCAGTTCCAGACAGGCGAACACCGGGGAGCTGTTTTTT. Translating gives CASSRQANTGELFF.

This clone was detected once. The chain links TRBV19 to TRBJ1-5; D gene uncertain. The CDR3 is 16 residues long. The germline V gene has CDR1 LNHDA and CDR2 SQIVND (reference sequence). V lost 4 bases to trimming and J lost 1 base, with 14 bases between them. Here the CDR3 DNA reads TGTGCCAGTAGTAGGGTCGGTGGAAGGAGCAATCAGCCCCAGCATTTT. Translating it yields CASSRVGGRSNQPQHF.

The J gene is TRBJ2-5, the V gene TRBV5-1; D gene uncertain. V dropped 2 bases and J dropped 5 bases, with 7 bases sitting between them. Germline CDR1 and CDR2: SGHRS and YFSETQ. The CDR3 runs 12 residues. The CDR3 is CASSFTRETQYF. CDR3 bases: TGCGCCAGCAGCTTTACCAGGGAGACCCAGTACTTC.

The V and J genes are TRBV19 and TRBJ1-2, with a tentative D call TRBD1 (5 bases). V lost 7 bases and J 7 bases, leaving 16 bases between the germline ends. Looked up from germline, CDR1 is LNHDA and CDR2 is SQIVND (reference sequence). The CDR3 is made up of 13 amino acids. CDR3 in DNA: TGTGCCAGTACCGGGACGGGGGTTGGTGGCTACACCTTC. It codes for CASTGTGVGGYTF. Using reference TRBV19 and TRBJ1-2 for the parts outside the CDR3, the full variable domain is DGGITQSPKYLFRKEGQNVTLSCEQNLNHDAMYWYRQDPGQGLRLIYYSQIVNDFQKGDIAEGYSVSREKKESFPLTVTSAQKNPTAFYLCASTGTGVGGYTFGSGTRLTVV.

This chain links TRBV10-3 with TRBJ2-7, with D perhaps matching TRBD2 (5 bases). Trimming took off 11 bases at V and 3 bases at J, with 8 bases between the two ends. This CDR3 is 10 amino acids long. Per the germline V gene, CDR1 is ENHRY and CDR2 is SYGVKD. The CDR3 DNA is TGTGCCTCCGGGGACTACGAGCAGTACTTC. Protein: CASGDYEQYF.

V and J are TRBV11-2 and TRBJ2-1; 8 bases agree with TRBD2. Germline V CDR1 and CDR2: SGHAT, FQNNGV. The CDR3 loop spans 15 amino acids. V shed 1 base, J shed 6 bases, and the junction held 5 bases outside the gene matches. CDR3 sequence: CASSLAGGLSNEQFF. CDR3 nucleotide sequence: TGTGCCAGCAGCTTAGCGGGGGGGCTTTCCAATGAGCAGTTCTTC. The full variable domain, with the rest looked up from reference TRBV11-2 and TRBJ2-1, is EAGVAQSPRYKIIEKRQSVAFWCNPISGHATLYWYQQILGQGPKLLIQFQNNGVVDDSQLPKDRFSAERLKGVDSTLKIQPAKLEDSAVYLCASSLAGGLSNEQFFGPGTRLTVL.

The chain combines TRBV11-3 with TRBJ2-1; D is undetermined. Germline V gene sequence: CDR1 SGHNT, CDR2 YENEEA. The CDR3 contains 17 residues. Trimming took off 5 bases at V and 3 bases at J, with 20 bases between the two ends. In DNA form, the CDR3 reads TGTGCCAGCAGCCACCACCGGGCCCCCAGCAACTACAATGAGCAGTTCTTC. Amino acid sequence: CASSHHRAPSNYNEQFF.

This sequence joins TRBV6-5 and TRBJ2-7; TRBD1 aligns across 8 bases. The germline V gene has CDR1 MNHEY and CDR2 SVGAGI. This CDR3 spans 13 amino acids. V lost 8 bases, J lost 3 bases, and 6 bases stayed unmatched. The CDR3 reads CASRDRLSYEQYF. CDR3 coding DNA: TGTGCCAGCCGGGACAGGTTAAGCTACGAGCAGTACTTC.